This T cell receptor (beta chain) was profiled in a study of T cell repertoires in cytomegalovirus infection. About the research overall: A matching HLA type, together with CMV infection, was signaled by public TCR beta signatures.

The CDR3 spans 16 residues. V lost 3 bases and J 1 base, leaving 15 bases between the germline ends. Germline V gene lookup returns CDR1 PRHDT and CDR2 FYEKMQ (reference sequence). Concerning this clonotype itself: Its antigen remains unidentified.

TCRdb ran MiXCR on the reads and lists one entry per CDR3 protein. This table holds 700,000 to 900,000 distinct CDR3 sequences, about 29% found once. The sequence derives from a human donor in good health (CMV status not recorded). Some clones in this sample may be carry-over from other donors' samples. Sequences were derived from cultured CD8+ T cells from PBMCs, sampled from culture after CMV antigen stimulation. The chain joins TRBV13 to TRBJ1-2, with D possibly matching TRBD1 (6 bases). The CDR3 sequence is CASSLLGEGDNYGYTF. The CDR3 DNA follows: TGTGCCAGCAGCTTGTTGGGCGAGGGGGATAACTATGGCTACACCTTC.